The sequence of this T cell receptor beta chain was determined in a study of T cells expressing NK-cell markers. Study-level results: A few donors' CD3+CD56-NKG2C+ cells were dominated by the same clonotypes. Evidence did not settle whether expanded NKG2C+ T cell clones targeted HCMV.

TCRdb re-called the 5' RACE reads, yielding one record per CDR3 amino acid sequence without DNA. The table lists about 540,000 distinct CDR3 sequences. On this clonotype: Antigen: not known.

The CDR3 consists of 15 residues. In germline, CDR1 is SGHVS, CDR2 FNYEAQ. The TCR sequence derives from a man aged 18 to 35 in good health. The sequencing input was blood T cells: a sorted CD56 or NKG2C T cell subset, CD4+ or CD8+ T cells, or bulk PBMC T cells (not recorded which). This chain joins TRBV7-6 and TRBJ2-1; TCRdb indicates TRBD2, and absent DNA this call remains unverified. CDR3: CASSSGGTGGARAFF.